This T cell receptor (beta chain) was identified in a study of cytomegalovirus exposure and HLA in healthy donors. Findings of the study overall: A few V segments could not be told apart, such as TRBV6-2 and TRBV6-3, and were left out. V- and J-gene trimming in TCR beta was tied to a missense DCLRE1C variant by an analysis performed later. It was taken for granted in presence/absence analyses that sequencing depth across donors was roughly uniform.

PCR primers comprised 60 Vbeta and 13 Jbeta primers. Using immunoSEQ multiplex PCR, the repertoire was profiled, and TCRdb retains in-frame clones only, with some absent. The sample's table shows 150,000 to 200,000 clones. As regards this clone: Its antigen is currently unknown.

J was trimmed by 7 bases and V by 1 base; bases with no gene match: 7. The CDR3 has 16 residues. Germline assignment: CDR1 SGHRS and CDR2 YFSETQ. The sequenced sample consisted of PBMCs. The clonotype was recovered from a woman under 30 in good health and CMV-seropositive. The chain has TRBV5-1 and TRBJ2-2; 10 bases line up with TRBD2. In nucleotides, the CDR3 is TGCGCCAGCAGCTTGAAGGCTAGCGGGAGTATCGGGGAGCTGTTTTTT. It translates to CASSLKASGSIGELFF.